What follows are 20 T cell receptor beta chains derived from one specimen sequenced in a study of neoadjuvant anti-PD-1 for oral cavity cancer. TCRdb keeps only in-frame clones here, not all; method: immunoSEQ multiplex PCR. The data contain tens of thousands of clones, approximately 82% of them seen just once; the ten biggest clones take up approximately 3%. The source material was PBMCs, sampled before nivolumab (anti-PD-1) treatment. These receptors all stem from a person aged 40 to 85 with oral cavity squamous cell carcinoma.

V usage is TRBV5-6 and J usage is TRBJ1-3; the D gene is possibly TRBD1 (5 bases). The germline gives CDR1 SGHDT, CDR2 YYEEEE. V shed 3 bases and J shed 0 bases, with 10 bases lying between them. CDR3 length equals 15 residues. The CDR3 DNA is TGTGCCAGCAGCTATGACAGAAGCTCTGGAAACACCATATATTTT. Protein product: CASSYDRSSGNTIYF. Full variable domain (outside the CDR3, taken from reference TRBV5-6 and TRBJ1-3): DAGVTQSPTHLIKTRGQQVTLRCSPKSGHDTVSWYQQALGQGPQFIFQYYEEEERQRGNFPDRFSGHQFPNYSSELNVNALLLGDSALYLCASSYDRSSGNTIYFGEGSWLTVV.

This rearrangement joins TRBV29-1 to TRBJ2-3; D is ambiguous. CDR1 and CDR2 (germline): SQVTM, ANQGSEA. The V gene lost 6 bases and the J gene lost 6 bases, with 25 bases spanning the gap. The CDR3 loop spans 16 amino acids. The CDR3 DNA sequence: TGCAGCGTGAGAGGTCAGCAAAATAATCTAAGGGATACGCAGTATTTT. Translating it yields CSVRGQQNNLRDTQYF.

The chain links TRBV7-2 to TRBJ2-7, with D perhaps matching TRBD1 or TRBD2 (5 bases each). CDR3 size: 15 residues. Germline-derived CDR1 and CDR2 are SGHTA and FQGNSA. V was shortened by 2 bases and J by 4 bases, with 15 bases between the two germline ends. The CDR3 coding sequence is TGTGCCAGCAGCTTACAGGCTAGGGGAGCGTACGAGCAGTACTTC. Its protein product is CASSLQARGAYEQYF.

The rearrangement joins TRBV6-5 to TRBJ2-3; 8 bases line up with TRBD2. Trimming at V came to 2 bases and at J to 2 bases, leaving 6 bases not matched to a gene. Germline V lookup: CDR1 MNHEY, CDR2 SVGAGI. The CDR3 runs to 16 residues. In DNA, the CDR3 is TGTGCCAGCAGTTACGGTAGCGGGACAAACACAGATACGCAGTATTTT. Its protein product is CASSYGSGTNTDTQYF.

CDR3: CASSLGTVNTEAFF. DNA for the CDR3: TGTGCCAGCAGCTTAGGGACAGTTAACACTGAAGCTTTCTTT. The V and J genes are TRBV11-2 and TRBJ1-1, with a weak D call TRBD1 (6 bases). Trimming pared 1 base from V and 2 bases from J, leaving 8 bases between. The CDR3 spans 14 residues. Germline assignment: CDR1 SGHAT and CDR2 FQNNGV.

The chain recombines TRBV19 with TRBJ2-5; TRBD2 matches 8 bases. This CDR3 contains 14 residues. Germline loops: CDR1 LNHDA, CDR2 SQIVND (reference sequence). V shed 5 bases and J 2 bases; nucleotides not matched to a gene: 4. The CDR3 sequence: CASSRSGGQETQYF. The CDR3 DNA sequence: TGTGCCAGTAGTCGGAGCGGGGGACAAGAGACCCAGTACTTC. Supplemented by reference TRBV19 and TRBJ2-5, the full variable domain reads DGGITQSPKYLFRKEGQNVTLSCEQNLNHDAMYWYRQDPGQGLRLIYYSQIVNDFQKGDIAEGYSVSREKKESFPLTVTSAQKNPTAFYLCASSRSGGQETQYFGPGTRLLVL.

This chain connects TRBV4-1 to TRBJ1-1; TRBD1 agrees at 8 bases. The J segment lost 5 bases and the V segment lost 3 bases, leaving 2 bases of the junction unmatched. Germline lookup yields CDR1 MGHRA and CDR2 YSYEKL. The CDR3 runs to 13 residues. CDR3 in DNA: TGCGCCAGCAGCCAGGACAGGGATACTGAAGCTTTCTTT. It specifies CASSQDRDTEAFF.

The rearrangement uses TRBV7-9 and TRBJ2-2; D is unresolved. This CDR3 region has 11 residues. CDR1 SEHNR and CDR2 FQNEAQ come from the germline V gene (reference sequence). The V and J ends lost 0 bases and 7 bases respectively, with 0 bases between them. The CDR3 DNA reads as TGTGCCAGCAGCTTAGCCGGGGAGCTGTTTTTT. Translation gives CASSLAGELFF.

The chain employs TRBV2 and TRBJ2-7; no firm D call. Trimming took off 8 bases at V and 4 bases at J, with 9 bases between the two ends. Germline V gene sequence: CDR1 SNHLY, CDR2 FYNNEI. This CDR3 spans 11 amino acids. CDR3 nucleotides: TGTGCCAGCGCCATCGGGTACGAGCAGTACTTC. It specifies CASAIGYEQYF. Using reference TRBV2 and TRBJ2-7 for the parts outside the CDR3, the full variable domain is EPEVTQTPSHQVTQMGQEVILRCVPISNHLYFYWYRQILGQKVEFLVSFYNNEISEKSEIFDDQFSVERPDGSNFTLKIRSTKLEDSAMYFCASAIGYEQYFGPGTRLTVT.

The chain uses TRBV2 and TRBJ2-1; 11 positions agree with TRBD2. J was trimmed by 7 bases and V by 6 bases; bases with no gene match: 14. Per the germline V gene, CDR1 is SNHLY and CDR2 is FYNNEI. CDR3 size: 17 residues. The CDR3 protein is CASRGPIAGGPENEQFF. Here the CDR3 DNA reads TGTGCCAGCAGGGGGCCCATAGCGGGGGGGCCCGAAAATGAGCAGTTCTTC.

The CDR3 protein is CSGRLGYTF. For the CDR3, the DNA is TGCAGTGGGAGGTTGGGCTACACCTTC. The rearrangement links TRBV20-1 to TRBJ1-2; no definite D call. The V end was cut by 7 bases, the J end by 8 bases, with 8 bases between. The CDR3 spans 9 residues. Germline V CDR1 and CDR2: DFQATT, SNEGSKA (reference sequence).

The chain carries TRBV7-8 and TRBJ2-3; 8 nucleotides line up with TRBD2. Per germline, CDR1 SGHVS and CDR2 FQNEAQ. CDR3 size: 15 residues. The V segment lost 6 bases and the J segment 1 base; nucleotides outside the gene matches: 6. The CDR3: CASRLTSGRTDTQYF. The CDR3 DNA reads as TGTGCCAGCAGATTAACTAGCGGCCGCACAGATACGCAGTATTTT.

Only one count was recorded for this clone. The gene calls are TRBV2 and TRBJ2-7, with unresolved D. CDR1 and CDR2 (germline): SNHLY, FYNNEI. The V gene lost 2 bases and the J gene lost 6 bases, with 5 bases spanning the gap. CDR3 length: 11 residues. CDR3 sequence: CASSELVEQYF. The CDR3 DNA follows: TGTGCCAGCAGTGAATTGGTCGAGCAGTACTTC.

The chain couples TRBV30 to TRBJ2-7, with D possibly being TRBD2 (6 bases). The V and J ends lost 2 bases and 2 bases respectively, with 10 bases between them. Looked up from germline, CDR1 is GTSNPN and CDR2 is SVGIG (reference sequence). This CDR3 has 13 amino acids. In nucleotides, the CDR3 is TGTGCCTGGAGTCCGGGACTCACCTACGAGCAGTACTTC. It translates to CAWSPGLTYEQYF.

The V gene is TRBV6-6, the J gene TRBJ2-2, with 9 nucleotides matching TRBD1. CDR3 length equals 14 residues. Germline CDR1 MNHNY, CDR2 SVGAGI (reference sequence). Losses at the gene ends were 8 bases for V and 4 bases for J; bases not matched to a gene: 5. The CDR3 loop is CASGDRAGTGELFF. The CDR3 DNA follows: TGTGCCAGCGGGGACAGGGCGGGCACCGGGGAGCTGTTTTTT.

The CDR3 loop reads CASSWGQGAQPQHF. CDR3 sequence (DNA): TGTGCCAGCAGCTGGGGACAGGGTGCGCAGCCCCAGCATTTT. This chain connects TRBV7-2 to TRBJ1-5, with 9 positions matching TRBD1. CDR1 is SGHTA and CDR2 is FQGNSA in the germline V gene. The ends lost 4 bases at V and 7 bases at J; junction bases unmatched: 5. The CDR3 length is 14 residues. Supplemented by reference TRBV7-2 and TRBJ1-5, the full variable domain reads GAGVSQSPSNKVTEKGKDVELRCDPISGHTALYWYRQSLGQGLEFLIYFQGNSAPDKSGLPSDRFSAERTGGSVSTLTIQRTQQEDSAVYLCASSWGQGAQPQHFGDGTRLSIL.

The chain employs TRBV6-4 and TRBJ2-1; 8 bases agree with TRBD2. Trimming took 4 bases from V and 2 from J; bases not matched to a gene: 4. Per the germline V gene, CDR1 is MRHNA and CDR2 is SNTAGT. This CDR3 is 15 amino acids long. The DNA of the CDR3 is TGTGCCAGCAGTGTAGGGCGGGAGGCCTACAATGAGCAGTTCTTC. Translated, it gives CASSVGREAYNEQFF.

This sequence joins TRBV5-4 and TRBJ2-5, with 8 bases lining up with TRBD2. After removal of 4 bases from V and 4 bases from J, the junction contained 18 bases not matched to a gene. The CDR3 covers 18 residues. Germline assignment: CDR1 SGHNT and CDR2 YYREEE (reference sequence). CDR3 region: CASSPGGTSGEAGETQYF. Written as DNA, the CDR3 is TGTGCCAGCAGCCCGGGGGGAACTAGCGGCGAGGCGGGAGAGACCCAGTACTTC.

The V gene is TRBV5-1, the J gene TRBJ1-1; D remains ambiguous. V was shortened by 1 base and J by 1 base, with 8 bases between the two germline ends. The CDR3 totals 14 residues. Per germline, CDR1 SGHRS and CDR2 YFSETQ. CDR3 in amino acids: CASSLYPANTEAFF. As DNA, the CDR3 is TGCGCCAGCAGCTTGTATCCGGCGAACACTGAAGCTTTCTTT.

The V gene is TRBV28, the J gene TRBJ1-5, with 7 bases matching TRBD1. The V gene end was trimmed by 3 bases and the J gene end by 5 bases; junction bases not matched to a gene: 13. There are 17 residues in the CDR3. Germline-derived CDR1 and CDR2 are MDHEN and SYDVKM. CDR3 protein: CASSLVSRGLVHQPQHF. In DNA, the CDR3 is TGTGCCAGCAGTTTGGTGAGCAGGGGGTTAGTTCATCAGCCCCAGCATTTT.